One and the same sample provided the 18 T cell receptor beta chains below, sequenced in a study of blood T cell repertoires in COVID-19. Clones were sequenced by immunoSEQ multiplex PCR, and TCRdb holds only the in-frame ones, with some missing. The sample gives approximately 130,000 clones, approximately 90% of which show up once; 1.5% to 1.9% is in the top ten. Sequencing input: peripheral blood. Every receptor here comes from a human donor in a cohort sampled during active COVID-19.

The chain couples TRBV5-5 to TRBJ2-5; a possible D gene is TRBD2 (6 bases). Germline CDR1 is SGHKS and CDR2 is YYEKEE (reference sequence). The CDR3 consists of 14 residues. V was shortened by 5 bases and J by 2 bases, with 13 bases between the two germline ends. The CDR3 is CASRSLGGQETQYF. DNA for the CDR3: TGTGCCAGCAGGAGCTTGGGGGGACAAGAGACCCAGTACTTC.

The chain has TRBV24-1 and TRBJ2-7; D gene uncertain. This CDR3 contains 13 residues. V was pared by 4 bases and J by 0 bases, with 6 bases between. Germline V CDR1 and CDR2: KGHDR, SFDVKD. This CDR3 reads CATSEAHSYEQYF. The CDR3 nucleotides are TGTGCCACCAGTGAGGCACACTCCTACGAGCAGTACTTC.

About this clone itself: Within the sample, other DNA sequences also encode this same CDR3. The V gene is TRBV6-5, the J gene TRBJ2-7, with TRBD2 identical over 8 bases. Germline V gene sequence: CDR1 MNHEY, CDR2 SVGAGI. CDR3 length: 14 residues. The V segment lost 2 bases and the J segment 0 bases; nucleotides outside the gene matches: 0. In DNA form, the CDR3 reads TGTGCCAGCAGTTACAGCGGGAGCTCCTACGAGCAGTACTTC. It codes for CASSYSGSSYEQYF.

The chain joins TRBV4-2 to TRBJ2-7; possibly TRBD2 for D (6 bases). Germline values: CDR1 LGHNA, CDR2 YNFKEQ. V was cut by 5 bases and J by 2 bases, with 19 bases left in between. The length of the CDR3 is 16 residues. In DNA, the CDR3 is TGTGCCAGCAGCGAACCCGCGTTGGGGGGACCCTACGAGCAGTACTTC. It yields the protein CASSEPALGGPYEQYF.

This chain connects TRBV6-2 or TRBV6-3 to TRBJ1-1, with a tentative D call TRBD1 (5 bases). CDR3 length equals 13 residues. The germline V and J ends were trimmed by 4 bases and 1 base, with 7 bases remaining between them. The V gene's germline CDR1 is MNHEY and CDR2 SVGEGT. In DNA form, the CDR3 reads TGTGCCAGCAGTTTGACAGAGAACACTGAAGCTTTCTTT. It encodes CASSLTENTEAFF.

V gene TRBV30 combines with J gene TRBJ1-2; 7 positions match TRBD1. CDR3 length equals 18 residues. Germline values: CDR1 GTSNPN, CDR2 SVGIG (reference sequence). V lost 3 bases to trimming and J lost 3 bases; unmatched junction nucleotides: 19. The CDR3 bases are TGTGCCTGGAGCAATAAGAATCTAGGGACAGCCGATTACTATGGCTACACCTTC. This sequence encodes CAWSNKNLGTADYYGYTF.

This clone was detected only once. The chain carries TRBV5-1 and TRBJ2-5; the match to TRBD2 covers 9 bases. The germline V gene encodes CDR1 SGHRS and CDR2 YFSETQ. The CDR3 covers 15 residues. Germline trimming cut 2 bases from V and 2 bases from J; bases unmatched to any gene: 4. The CDR3 DNA reads as TGCGCCAGCAGCTTTAAAGCGGGGGGACAAGAGACCCAGTACTTC. Translated, it gives CASSFKAGGQETQYF.

This chain connects TRBV7-9 to TRBJ2-5, with TRBD1 identical over 7 bases. From germline, CDR1 is SEHNR and CDR2 FQNEAQ (reference sequence). This CDR3 has 16 residues. V dropped 1 base and J dropped 2; count of bases not matched to a gene: 7. For the CDR3, the DNA is TGTGCCAGCAGCTTAGTCTGGGACAGAAGACAAGAGACCCAGTACTTC. Its protein product is CASSLVWDRRQETQYF.

The chain carries TRBV7-2 and TRBJ2-3; TRBD2 matches 7 bases. The junction had 7 bases not matched to a gene; V was cut back by 3 bases and J by 4 bases. The CDR3 is made up of 15 amino acids. Germline V CDR1 and CDR2: SGHTA, FQGNSA. CDR3: CASSFLGGTPDTQYF. CDR3 bases: TGTGCCAGCAGCTTCTTGGGGGGGACCCCAGATACGCAGTATTTT.

V and J are TRBV28 and TRBJ2-2; 12 bases line up with TRBD2. Germline V gene lookup returns CDR1 MDHEN and CDR2 SYDVKM. V lost 10 bases to trimming and J lost 2 bases; unmatched junction nucleotides: 8. The CDR3 covers 16 residues. The CDR3 sequence: CATETSGGSNTGELFF. In nucleotides, the CDR3 is TGTGCCACCGAAACTAGCGGGGGGTCCAACACCGGGGAGCTGTTTTTT.

The genes are TRBV28 and TRBJ1-1; 11 bases map to TRBD1. There are 16 residues in the CDR3. Germline-derived CDR1 and CDR2 are MDHEN and SYDVKM. V lost 6 bases, J lost 5 bases, and 11 bases stayed unmatched. CDR3 amino acids: CASREGTGGFPTEAFF. CDR3 coding DNA: TGTGCCAGCAGGGAAGGGACAGGGGGATTCCCAACTGAAGCTTTCTTT.

The gene calls are TRBV3-1 (or the pseudogene TRBV3-2) and TRBJ2-7, with TRBD2 identical over 9 bases. This CDR3 contains 12 residues. Germline assignment: CDR1 LGHDT and CDR2 YNNKEL (reference sequence). With 5 bases clipped from V and 11 bases from J, the junction kept 7 bases outside the gene matches. The chain's CDR3 is CASSGREGSEYF. The CDR3 coding sequence is TGTGCCAGCAGCGGGCGGGAGGGCTCCGAGTACTTC.

The chain couples TRBV9 to TRBJ2-3; D perhaps matches TRBD2 (5 bases). The CDR3 has 17 residues. Germline V gene lookup returns CDR1 SGDLS and CDR2 YYNGEE. Trimming took off 0 bases at V and 6 bases at J, with 20 bases between the two ends. The CDR3 DNA sequence: TGTGCCAGCAGCGTAGGCCGGGGTCACCGGGTGGTTGATACGCAGTATTTT. As protein: CASSVGRGHRVVDTQYF.

This chain uses TRBV28 with TRBJ2-7, with TRBD1 as a possible D gene (5 bases). Germline CDR1 is MDHEN and CDR2 is SYDVKM. Trimming pared 3 bases from V and 3 bases from J, leaving 15 bases between. The CDR3 loop spans 15 amino acids. This CDR3 is CASSLRSRANYEQYF. The CDR3 nucleotides are TGTGCCAGCAGTTTGCGGTCCAGGGCTAACTACGAGCAGTACTTC.

Regarding this clone: Other DNA sequences in this specimen translate into the identical CDR3. The rearrangement joins TRBV19 to TRBJ1-5; 8 bases match TRBD1. Germline lookup yields CDR1 LNHDA and CDR2 SQIVND (reference sequence). V trimming: 2 bases; J trimming: 5 bases; junction bases outside the gene matches: 2. The length of the CDR3 is 14 residues. The CDR3 nucleotides read TGTGCCAGTAGTATATCAGGGGGCGATCAGCCCCAGCATTTT. Translating gives CASSISGGDQPQHF.

This clone is a singleton in its sample. This rearrangement joins TRBV6-5 to TRBJ1-1; D possibly corresponds to TRBD1 (5 bases). The CDR3 spans 14 residues. V was pared by 4 bases and J by 4 bases, with 13 bases between. Germline lookup yields CDR1 MNHEY and CDR2 SVGAGI. CDR3 protein: CASSLGGSVTEAFF. The CDR3 coding sequence is TGTGCCAGCAGTTTGGGGGGGTCAGTCACTGAAGCTTTCTTT.

The chain joins TRBV6-5 to TRBJ2-5; 9 nucleotides match TRBD1. CDR3 size: 14 residues. Per germline, CDR1 MNHEY and CDR2 SVGAGI. The ends lost 6 bases at V and 5 bases at J; junction bases unmatched: 7. The DNA of the CDR3 is TGTGCCAGCAGACCCGGGACAGGGAAGGAGACCCAGTACTTC. Its translation: CASRPGTGKETQYF.

This clone has just a few counts. V usage is TRBV19 and J usage is TRBJ1-1; D is unresolved. Per germline, CDR1 LNHDA and CDR2 SQIVND (reference sequence). Deletions cut 3 bases from V and 8 bases from J, with 13 bases between. This CDR3 is 13 amino acids long. The CDR3 loop is CASSILLGSEAFF. The CDR3 coding sequence is TGTGCCAGTAGTATCCTCTTGGGCTCCGAAGCTTTCTTT.